These T cell receptor beta chains were read from a single sample in a study of OX40 agonist ivuxolimab in advanced cancers. Data came from immunoSEQ multiplex PCR; TCRdb stores just in-frame clones and leaves some out. The table includes roughly 48,000 clones, 85% detected once. This specimen was CD4+ or CD8+ T cells sorted from blood, taken in a trial of the OX40 agonist ivuxolimab. The receptors here all came from an adult with an advanced solid tumor such as melanoma, head and neck, liver or kidney cancer. Both conserved end residues are part of each CDR3. The D gene is left open where the match is weak. The size field is filled for only some rows; it gives once, few, many or a size class.

d_call j_call clone_size v_call cdr3_nt cdr3_aa
- TRBJ2-3 - TRBV18 TGTGCCAGCTCACCACAGGAGACAGATACGCAGTATTTT CASSPQETDTQYF
TRBD2 TRBJ2-3 - TRBV5-1 TGCGCCAGCAGCCCTAGGTCTAGCGGGAGCACAGATACGCAGTATTTT CASSPRSSGSTDTQYF
- TRBJ1-3 - TRBV28 TGTGCCAGCAGTCCTCGCCGGTCTAACAGAGAGCCACGTTCTGGAAACACCATATATTTT CASSPRRSNREPRSGNTIYF
- TRBJ1-5 - TRBV7-9 TGTGCCAGCAGCTCTCCGGCGTTTAGCAATCAGCCCCAGCATTTT CASSSPAFSNQPQHF
- TRBJ2-5 - TRBV2 TGTGCCAGCAGAGCTAACCAAGAGACCCAGTACTTC CASRANQETQYF
- TRBJ2-7 - TRBV18 TGTGCCAGCTCACCACCGCTCAGAGTCTACGAGCAGTACTTC CASSPPLRVYEQYF
TRBD2 TRBJ2-3 once TRBV4-2 TGTGCCAGCAGCCAAGATTTGGGGGGTAGCGGGCATAGCACAGATACGCAGTATTTT CASSQDLGGSGHSTDTQYF
TRBD2 TRBJ2-5 - TRBV5-6 TGTGCCAGCAGCCCCCCGGGGCTAGCGGGAGAGGGTACCCAGTACTTC CASSPPGLAGEGTQYF
- TRBJ2-7 - TRBV7-9 TGTGCCAGCAGCTCGTGGGGGAGTGGATCAGACTACGAGCAGTACTTC CASSSWGSGSDYEQYF
- TRBJ2-7 once TRBV28 TGTGCCAGCAGTTACCAGGACAGAGGAGGTTACGAGCAGTACTTC CASSYQDRGGYEQYF
- TRBJ2-7 - TRBV28 TGTGCCAGCAACTCTTGGGCCAGGAACTCCTACGAGCAGTACTTC CASNSWARNSYEQYF
- TRBJ2-6 - TRBV5-4 TGTGCCAGCAGCCAGAGAACCTCTGGGGCCAACGTCCTGACTTTC CASSQRTSGANVLTF
- TRBJ1-1 - TRBV5-4 TGTGCCAGCAGCCCCGGGGGGGGGTTAAACACTGAAGCTTTCTTT CASSPGGGLNTEAFF
TRBD2 TRBJ2-5 - TRBV30 TGTGCCTGGGTTACCGGACTAGCGGGAGGGCCGGAGACCCAGTACTTC CAWVTGLAGGPETQYF
- TRBJ2-7 - TRBV6-5 TGTGCCAGCAGTTACGACAGGAACTCCTACGAGCAGTACTTC CASSYDRNSYEQYF
- TRBJ1-1 - TRBV29-1 TGCAGCGGGGTGGAAGGGCAGAACACTGAAGCTTTCTTT CSGVEGQNTEAFF
- TRBJ2-7 - TRBV1 TGCACCAGCAGCCCTCCCCGCTACGAGCAGTACTTC CTSSPPRYEQYF
- TRBJ1-2 - TRBV5-4 TGTGCCAGCAGCTTGAGCCGGACAGCTAACTATGGCTACACCTTC CASSLSRTANYGYTF
- TRBJ2-5 - TRBV30 TGTGCCTGGAGCTCGAGGAAGACCCAGTACTTC CAWSSRKTQYF
TRBD2 TRBJ2-1 - TRBV13 TGTGCCAGCAGAAAAGGACTAGCGGGAGAATACAATGAGCAGTTCTTC CASRKGLAGEYNEQFF
- TRBJ1-5 - TRBV19 TGTGCCAGTAGTATAACACTGAATCAGCCCCAGCATTTT CASSITLNQPQHF
- TRBJ2-1 - TRBV7-9 TGTGCCAGCAGCTTAAGGCAGCAGAGCGACTTCTCTTTCTTC CASSLRQQSDFSFF